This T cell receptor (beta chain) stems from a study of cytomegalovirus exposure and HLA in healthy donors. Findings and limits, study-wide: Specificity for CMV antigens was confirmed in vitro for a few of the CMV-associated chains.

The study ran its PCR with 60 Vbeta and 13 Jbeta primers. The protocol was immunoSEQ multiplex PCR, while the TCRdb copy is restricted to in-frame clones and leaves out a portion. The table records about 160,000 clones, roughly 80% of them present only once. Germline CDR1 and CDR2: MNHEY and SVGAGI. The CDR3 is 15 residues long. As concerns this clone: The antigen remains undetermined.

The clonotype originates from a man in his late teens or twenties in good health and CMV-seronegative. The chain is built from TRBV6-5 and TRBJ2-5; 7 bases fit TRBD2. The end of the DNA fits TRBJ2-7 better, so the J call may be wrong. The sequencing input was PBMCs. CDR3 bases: TGTGCCAGCTCTGTCTCGGGCGGGAGCTCCTACGAGCAGTACTTC. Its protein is CASSVSGGSSYEQYF.